The present entry profiles one T cell receptor (beta chain) with its context. This clone was picked up one time. Its binding antigen is unknown. No base quality information exists; no much larger clone differs at one position. This specimen belongs to a study of blood T cell repertoires in COVID-19 (dated by TCRdb to 2018 to 2021). Broadly, across the study: Samples from collaborators originated in the United States, Italy and Spain and spanned both the acute and convalescent phases of COVID-19. The prospective study material was composed of cDNA or gDNA derived from T cells, B-cell-depleted T cells, or PBMCs. Deeply sampled blood TCRbeta repertoires from subjects exposed to, actively infected with, or recovered from COVID-19 were included in the dataset. A freely available public database, intended as a resource for researchers studying the immune response to SARS-CoV-2, is where the repertoires were released. Samples were obtained from the ongoing ImmuneRACE study (first 160 participants) and from 1,200 or so subjects provided by 6 global collaborators. Sample metadata almost always included a de-identified subject ID, COVID-19 status, age in years and sex. Where HLA class I and class II types were available, the types were taken from metadata supplied by the sample provider, not from assay-based typing.

TCRbeta CDR3 regions were amplified from genomic DNA by means of the immunoSEQ Assay, a bias-controlled multiplex PCR. In the original analysis: The number of nucleated cells in each sample was estimated from the amplification of reference gene primers within the assay. To quantify the absolute abundance of each unique TCRbeta CDR3 rearrangement, sequence reads were collapsed and filtered. Productive Simpson clonality was computed per sample as the square root of Simpson's diversity index over productive rearrangements. Sourced from immuneACCESS, this table was stored by TCRdb with only in-frame sequences that have V and J called. A share of the clones is absent; for the studies checked, an unresolved V gene accounts for under half, and the remainder has no known explanation. That table supplies the V and J calls and clone size; D and trimming were determined from the DNA. The sample table holds about 87,000 clones, of which around nine tenths were seen once. The biggest ten clones account for less than 5% of the sample.

Study-level results and caveats: Clinical and demographic metadata were provided uncurated, with the amount varying by source and participant.

Each collaborating institution followed its own protocols to collect whole blood in K2EDTA tubes. For TCRbeta analysis, collaborators shipped samples as frozen whole blood, isolated PBMCs, or DNA extracted from either of those sample types. Sequencing was done on a sample of peripheral blood. The receptor was isolated from a woman older than 75 with acute or convalescent COVID-19.

The bases read TGTGCCAGCAGCTTAAGTGGGAGGGAGACCCAGTACTTC. It encodes CASSLSGRETQYF. This receptor chain uses TRBV7-2 and TRBJ2-5, with TRBD2 tentatively as D gene (6 bases match). The CDR3, cysteine through phenylalanine, is 13 amino acids long. Of all the DNA, just the CDR3 is kept, 39 bases in frame from base 1. Trimming takes 2 bases from V and 5 bases from J, and the germline ends sit 9 bases apart. The germline V gene yields SGHTA for CDR1 and FQGNSA for CDR2.